This T cell receptor beta chain comes out of a study of glioma-infiltrating T cells after dendritic cell vaccination. Trimming stripped 6 bases from V and 4 bases from J, with 22 bases between. This CDR3 region has 16 residues. CDR1 and CDR2 (germline): LNHDA, SQIVND (reference sequence). This clone has only a few counts. Data came from immunoSEQ multiplex PCR; TCRdb stores just in-frame clones and leaves some out. The profile shows about 64,000 clones, approximately 86% of them singletons. Time point of the sample: after dendritic cell vaccination, including at tumor progression/relapse. The J gene is TRBJ2-7, the V gene TRBV19, with D tentatively TRBD1 (7 bases). The sequences come from blood, collected after dendritic cell vaccination. The source is a human donor with glioblastoma. The CDR3 bases are TGTGCCAGTAGCAGGGGGGTGGGGGCGGTTGCTTACGAGCAGTACTTC. This translates into CASSRGVGAVAYEQYF.